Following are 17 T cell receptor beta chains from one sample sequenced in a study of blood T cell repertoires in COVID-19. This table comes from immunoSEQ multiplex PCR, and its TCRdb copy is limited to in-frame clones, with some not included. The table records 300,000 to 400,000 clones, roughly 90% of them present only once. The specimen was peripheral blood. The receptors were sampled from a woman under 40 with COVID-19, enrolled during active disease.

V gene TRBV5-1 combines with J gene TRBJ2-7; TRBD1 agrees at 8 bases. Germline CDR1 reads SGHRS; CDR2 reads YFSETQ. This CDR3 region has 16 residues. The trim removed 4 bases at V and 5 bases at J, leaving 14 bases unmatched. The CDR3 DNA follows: TGCGCCAGCAGCACGGTCGACAGGGGCGAGGGGGACGAGCAGTACTTC. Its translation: CASSTVDRGEGDEQYF.

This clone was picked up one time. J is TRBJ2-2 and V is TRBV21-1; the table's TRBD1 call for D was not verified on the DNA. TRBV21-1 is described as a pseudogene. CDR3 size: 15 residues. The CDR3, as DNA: TGTGCCAGCAGCCACGGACAGGGGAACACCGGGGAGCTGTTTTTT. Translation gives CASSHGQGNTGELFF.

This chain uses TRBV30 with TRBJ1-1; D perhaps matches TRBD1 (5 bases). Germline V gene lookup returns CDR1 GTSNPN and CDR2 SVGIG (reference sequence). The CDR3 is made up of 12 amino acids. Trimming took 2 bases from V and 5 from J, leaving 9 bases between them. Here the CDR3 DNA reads TGTGCCTGGAGTTTGGGGGGTACTGAAGCTTTCTTT. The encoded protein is CAWSLGGTEAFF.

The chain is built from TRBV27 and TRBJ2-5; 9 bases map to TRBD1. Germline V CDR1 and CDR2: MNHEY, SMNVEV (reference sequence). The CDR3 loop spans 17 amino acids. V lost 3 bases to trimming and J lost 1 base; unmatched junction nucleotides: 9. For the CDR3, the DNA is TGTGCCAGCAGTTTGGGGGGGACAGGGCCCCTCCAAGAGACCCAGTACTTC. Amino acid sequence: CASSLGGTGPLQETQYF.

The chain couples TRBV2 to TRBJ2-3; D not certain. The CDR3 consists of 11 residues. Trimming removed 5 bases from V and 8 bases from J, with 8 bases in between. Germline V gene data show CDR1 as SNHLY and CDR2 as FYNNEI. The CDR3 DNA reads TGTGCCAGCAGTCCAGTCAGTACGCAGTATTTT. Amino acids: CASSPVSTQYF. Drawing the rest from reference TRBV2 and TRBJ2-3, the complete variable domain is EPEVTQTPSHQVTQMGQEVILRCVPISNHLYFYWYRQILGQKVEFLVSFYNNEISEKSEIFDDQFSVERPDGSNFTLKIRSTKLEDSAMYFCASSPVSTQYFGPGTRLTVL.

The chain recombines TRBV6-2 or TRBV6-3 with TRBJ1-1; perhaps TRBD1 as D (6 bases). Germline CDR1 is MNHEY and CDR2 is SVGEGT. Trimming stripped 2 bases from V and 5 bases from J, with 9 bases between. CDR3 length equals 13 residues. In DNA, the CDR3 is TGTGCCAGCAGTTACCAGGGGTTTACTGAAGCTTTCTTT. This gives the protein CASSYQGFTEAFF.

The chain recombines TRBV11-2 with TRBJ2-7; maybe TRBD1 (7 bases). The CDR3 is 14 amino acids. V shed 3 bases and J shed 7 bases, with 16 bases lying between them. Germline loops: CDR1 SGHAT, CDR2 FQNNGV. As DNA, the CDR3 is TGTGCCAGCAGCTTGGTTATTGCAGGGGGGGAGCAGTACTTC. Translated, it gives CASSLVIAGGEQYF.

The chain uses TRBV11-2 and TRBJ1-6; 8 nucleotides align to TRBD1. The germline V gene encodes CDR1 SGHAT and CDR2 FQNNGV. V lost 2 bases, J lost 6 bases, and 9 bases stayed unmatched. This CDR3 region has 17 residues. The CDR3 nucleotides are TGTGCCAGCAGCTTACTACCGGGACAGGCCGCTAATTCACCCCTCCACTTT. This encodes CASSLLPGQAANSPLHF.

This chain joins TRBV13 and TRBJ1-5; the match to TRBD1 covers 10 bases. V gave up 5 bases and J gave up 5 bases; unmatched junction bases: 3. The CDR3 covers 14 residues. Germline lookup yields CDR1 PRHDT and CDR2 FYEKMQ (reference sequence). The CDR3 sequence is CASSQGQGDQPQHF. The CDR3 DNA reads TGTGCCAGCAGCCAAGGACAGGGGGATCAGCCCCAGCATTTT.

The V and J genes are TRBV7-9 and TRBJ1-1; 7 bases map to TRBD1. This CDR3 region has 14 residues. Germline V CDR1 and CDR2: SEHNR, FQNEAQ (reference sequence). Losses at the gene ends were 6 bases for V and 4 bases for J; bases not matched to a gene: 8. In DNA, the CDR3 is TGTGCCAGCAGACCCAGGGGGGAAAGCACTGAAGCTTTCTTT. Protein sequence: CASRPRGESTEAFF.

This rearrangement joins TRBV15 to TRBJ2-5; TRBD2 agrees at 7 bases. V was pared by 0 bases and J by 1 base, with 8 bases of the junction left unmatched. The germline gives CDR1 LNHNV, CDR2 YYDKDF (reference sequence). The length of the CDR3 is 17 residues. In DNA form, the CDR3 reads TGTGCCACCAGCAGAGATCCTCCTGGCGGGGGCCAAGAGACCCAGTACTTC. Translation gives CATSRDPPGGGQETQYF.

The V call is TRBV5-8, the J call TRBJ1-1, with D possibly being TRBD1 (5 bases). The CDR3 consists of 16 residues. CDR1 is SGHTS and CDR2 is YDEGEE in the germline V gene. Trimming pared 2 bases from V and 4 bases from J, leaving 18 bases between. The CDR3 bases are TGTGCCAGCAGCTTTGAACTTCTGGGGCTGGGCACTGAAGCTTTCTTT. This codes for CASSFELLGLGTEAFF. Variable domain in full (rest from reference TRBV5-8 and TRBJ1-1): EAGVTQSPTHLIKTRGQQATLRCSPISGHTSVYWYQQALGLGLQFLLWYDEGEERNRGNFPPRFSGRQFPNYSSELNVNALELEDSALYLCASSFELLGLGTEAFFGQGTRLTVV.

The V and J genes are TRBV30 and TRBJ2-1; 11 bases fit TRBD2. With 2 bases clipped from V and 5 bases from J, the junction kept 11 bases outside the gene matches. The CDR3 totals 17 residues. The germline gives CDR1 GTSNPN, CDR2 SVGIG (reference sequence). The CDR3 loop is CAWSLTLTSGSHNEQFF. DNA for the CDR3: TGTGCCTGGAGTTTAACCCTAACTAGCGGGAGCCACAATGAGCAGTTCTTC. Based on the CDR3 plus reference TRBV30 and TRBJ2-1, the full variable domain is SQTIHQWPATLVQPVGSPLSLECTVEGTSNPNLYWYRQAAGRGLQLLFYSVGIGQISSEVPQNLSASRPQDRQFILSSKKLLLSDSGFYLCAWSLTLTSGSHNEQFFGPGTRLTVL.

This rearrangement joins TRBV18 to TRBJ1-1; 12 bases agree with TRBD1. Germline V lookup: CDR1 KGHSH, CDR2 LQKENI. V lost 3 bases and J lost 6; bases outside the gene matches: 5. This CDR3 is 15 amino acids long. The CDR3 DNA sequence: TGTGCCAGCTCACCGGGACAGGGGGCAGGGGCTGAAGCTTTCTTT. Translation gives CASSPGQGAGAEAFF. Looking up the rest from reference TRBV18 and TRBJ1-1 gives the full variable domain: NAGVMQNPRHLVRRRGQEARLRCSPMKGHSHVYWYRQLPEEGLKFMVYLQKENIIDESGMPKERFSAEFPKEGPSILRIQQVVRGDSAAYFCASSPGQGAGAEAFFGQGTRLTVV.

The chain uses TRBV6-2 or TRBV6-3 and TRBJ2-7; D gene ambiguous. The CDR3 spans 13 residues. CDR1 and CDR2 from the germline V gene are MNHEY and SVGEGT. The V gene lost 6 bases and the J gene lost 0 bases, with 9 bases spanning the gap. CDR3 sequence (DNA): TGTGCCAGCAGCCCAATAGCCTCCTACGAGCAGTACGTC. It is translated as CASSPIASYEQYV.

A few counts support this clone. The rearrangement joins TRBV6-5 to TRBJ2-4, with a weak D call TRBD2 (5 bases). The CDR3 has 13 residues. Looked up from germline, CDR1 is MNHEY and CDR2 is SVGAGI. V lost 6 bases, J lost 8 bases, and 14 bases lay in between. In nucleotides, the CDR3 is TGTGCCAGCAGACCGGGCCCCGGGGACATTCAGTACTTC. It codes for CASRPGPGDIQYF.

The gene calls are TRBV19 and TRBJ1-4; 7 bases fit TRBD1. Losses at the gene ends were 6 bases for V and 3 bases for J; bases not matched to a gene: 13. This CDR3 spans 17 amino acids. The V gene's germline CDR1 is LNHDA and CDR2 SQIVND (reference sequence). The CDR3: CASSEETGSTPNEKLFF. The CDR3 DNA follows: TGTGCCAGTAGCGAAGAGACAGGGTCTACCCCTAATGAAAAACTGTTTTTT. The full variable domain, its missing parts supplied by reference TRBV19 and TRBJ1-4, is DGGITQSPKYLFRKEGQNVTLSCEQNLNHDAMYWYRQDPGQGLRLIYYSQIVNDFQKGDIAEGYSVSREKKESFPLTVTSAQKNPTAFYLCASSEETGSTPNEKLFFGSGTQLSVL.